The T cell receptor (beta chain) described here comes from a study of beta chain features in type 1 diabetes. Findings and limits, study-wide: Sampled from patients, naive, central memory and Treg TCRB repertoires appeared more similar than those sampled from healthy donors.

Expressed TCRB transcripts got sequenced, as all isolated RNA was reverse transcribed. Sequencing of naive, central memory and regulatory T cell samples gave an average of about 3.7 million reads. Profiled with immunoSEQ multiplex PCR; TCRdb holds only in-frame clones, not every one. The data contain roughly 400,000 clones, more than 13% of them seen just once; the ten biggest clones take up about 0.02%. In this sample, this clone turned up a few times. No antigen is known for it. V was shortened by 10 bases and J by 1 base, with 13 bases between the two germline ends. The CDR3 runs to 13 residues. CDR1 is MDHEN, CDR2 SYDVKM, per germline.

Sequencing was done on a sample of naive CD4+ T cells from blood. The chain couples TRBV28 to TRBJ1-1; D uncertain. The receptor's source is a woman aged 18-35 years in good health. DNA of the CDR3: TGTGCCACCCTGGCTCAGAAGAACACTGAAGCTTTCTTT. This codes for CATLAQKNTEAFF.